This entry features one TCR beta chain sequence. The target antigen is unknown. With V trimmed by 3 bases and J by 2 bases, 10 bases remained unmatched. The germline gives CDR1 SGHVS, CDR2 FQNEAQ. This CDR3 contains 18 residues. The protocol was immunoSEQ multiplex PCR, while the TCRdb copy is restricted to in-frame clones and leaves out a portion. The sample gives 45,000 to 65,000 clones, around nine tenths of which show up once; about 2.4% is in the top ten. This sample stems from a study of a mutant IDH1 vaccine in newly diagnosed glioma. Time point indicated: week 11, during vaccination. Doses consisted of 300 ug of mutant IDH1 20-mer peptide each, paired with topical imiquimod. The donors' diagnosis was new WHO grade 3 or 4 astrocytoma that was IDH1-mutant and ATRX-lost.

This clonotype was obtained from a man aged 50 to 59 with glioma. V gene TRBV7-8 combines with J gene TRBJ2-5, with 12 bases that match TRBD2. The specimen was PBMCs, collected from a glioma patient whose treatment included an IDH1 peptide vaccine. CDR3 nucleotide sequence: TGTGCCAGCAGCTTGGGGGGGGGACTAGCGGGTACACAAGAGACCCAGTACTTC. Translating it yields CASSLGGGLAGTQETQYF.